This T cell receptor (beta chain) is from a study of blood T cell repertoires in COVID-19. Trimming shortened V by 5 bases and J by 4 bases, and 14 bases separated the two germline ends. In germline, CDR1 is MNHEY, CDR2 SVGAGI. The CDR3 covers 15 residues. Per the original methods: Cell counts per sample came from amplifying reference gene primers. Sequenced by immunoSEQ multiplex PCR; TCRdb stores in-frame clones only, minus some. For V, J and clone size, that table is used; D and trimming come from the DNA. The sample carries 200,000 to 250,000 clones, 82% recorded once. The rearrangement uses TRBV6-5 and TRBJ1-4; D gene unclear. Sequencing input: PBMCs or T cells enriched from blood (not recorded which). The source of this sequence is a woman aged 60-75 years who had recovered from COVID-19. The CDR3 loop reads CASSTPGLFNEKLFF. CDR3 nucleotides: TGTGCCAGCAGTACCCCGGGGTTGTTTAATGAAAAACTGTTTTTT.